This is a list of T cell receptor beta chains from one sample in a study of cytomegalovirus exposure and HLA in healthy donors. Clones were read by immunoSEQ multiplex PCR, and TCRdb kept only the in-frame ones, dropping some. The data contain 50,000 to 70,000 clones, 65% to 85% of them singletons. The sequenced sample consisted of PBMCs. These receptors came from a female donor in good health and CMV-seronegative. Both conserved end residues are part of each CDR3. A D gene is named only where the DNA matches it firmly.

d_call	v_call	j_call	cdr3_length	cdr3_aa	cdr3_nt
-	TRBV27	TRBJ1-1	12	CASSSVNTEAFF	TGTGCCAGCAGTTCCGTGAACACTGAAGCTTTCTTT
TRBD1	TRBV6-5	TRBJ1-1	14	CASSPRDRNTEAFF	TGTGCCAGCAGCCCTAGGGACAGAAACACTGAAGCTTTCTTT
-	TRBV5-5	TRBJ1-3	15	CASRYRESSGNTIYF	TGTGCCAGCAGATACAGGGAGAGCTCTGGAAACACCATATATTTT
-	TRBV4-1	TRBJ1-6	15	CASSHPGGINSPLHF	TGCGCCAGCAGCCATCCTGGGGGGATCAATTCACCCCTCCACTTT
TRBD1	TRBV7-9	TRBJ2-4	14	CASSLQGAEAIQYF	TGTGCCAGCAGCTTGCAGGGGGCCGAGGCCATTCAGTACTTC
TRBD2	TRBV4-2	TRBJ2-2	15	CASSLTSGKHGELFF	TGTGCCAGCTCACTGACTAGCGGGAAACACGGGGAGCTGTTTTTT
TRBD1	TRBV9	TRBJ2-7	13	CASSDETGGEQYF	TGTGCCAGCAGCGACGAAACAGGGGGCGAGCAGTACTTC
-	TRBV27	TRBJ2-7	14	CASSLAFTDYEQYF	TGTGCCAGCAGTTTAGCCTTTACAGACTACGAGCAGTACTTC
-	TRBV5-6	TRBJ1-1	13	CASSPTGNTEAFF	TGTGCCAGCAGCCCGACAGGAAACACTGAAGCTTTCTTT
-	TRBV27	TRBJ2-7	14	CASSLRRGSDEQYF	TGTGCCAGCAGTTTACGCCGGGGAAGCGACGAGCAGTACTTC